This passage covers 26 T cell receptor beta chains from one sample sequenced in a study of a mutant IDH1 vaccine in newly diagnosed glioma. Time point given: week 11, during vaccination. Vaccination used 300 ug of mutant IDH1 20-mer peptide per dose, with topical imiquimod. Antigens of these TCRs are unknown. Profiled with immunoSEQ multiplex PCR; TCRdb holds only in-frame clones, not every one. The sample contains tens of thousands of clones, 70% to 80% of which appear only once. Sequenced here: PBMCs, sampled from a glioma patient whose treatment included an IDH1 peptide vaccine. The receptor source for this set is a young woman with glioma.

The table lists this clone with a count of one. This chain uses TRBV10-3 with TRBJ2-5; 13 positions agree with TRBD2. The CDR3 length is 20 residues. Germline assignment: CDR1 ENHRY and CDR2 SYGVKD. J lost 2 bases, V lost 0 bases, and 12 bases had no gene match. CDR3 nucleotides: TGTGCCATCAGTGAGTCTTTAAGTACCGGGACTAGCGGGGAACAAGAGACCCAGTACTTC. Encoded protein: CAISESLSTGTSGEQETQYF.

This clone is a singleton in its sample. The chain uses TRBV30 and TRBJ1-3; no clear D gene. The CDR3 extends over 14 amino acids. V lost 0 bases, J lost 2 bases, and 8 bases lay in between. Germline lookup yields CDR1 GTSNPN and CDR2 SVGIG (reference sequence). The CDR3 DNA sequence: TGTGCCTGGAGTGTACCAGCTCCTGGAAACACCATATATTTT. It is translated as CAWSVPAPGNTIYF.

The chain carries TRBV29-1 and TRBJ2-1, with 7 bases matching TRBD1. With V trimmed by 7 bases and J by 6 bases, 18 bases remained unmatched. CDR1 SQVTM and CDR2 ANQGSEA come from the germline V gene. This CDR3 has 16 amino acids. The CDR3 here is CSALVVGQAVPNEQFF. DNA of the CDR3: TGCAGCGCCTTGGTGGTCGGACAGGCAGTTCCCAATGAGCAGTTCTTC.

The chain is built from TRBV5-6 and TRBJ2-1; no clear D gene. The CDR3 runs to 13 residues. CDR1 and CDR2 (germline): SGHDT, YYEEEE. V dropped 4 bases and J dropped 9 bases, with 14 bases sitting between them. The CDR3 loop reads CASSTPLMGEQFF. The CDR3 bases are TGTGCCAGCAGCACCCCCCTGATGGGTGAGCAGTTCTTC. Looking up the rest from reference TRBV5-6 and TRBJ2-1 gives the full variable domain: DAGVTQSPTHLIKTRGQQVTLRCSPKSGHDTVSWYQQALGQGPQFIFQYYEEEERQRGNFPDRFSGHQFPNYSSELNVNALLLGDSALYLCASSTPLMGEQFFGPGTRLTVL.

The rearrangement joins TRBV10-3 to TRBJ1-2, with TRBD1 identical over 9 bases. The CDR3 runs to 14 residues. With 7 bases clipped from V and 7 bases from J, the junction kept 10 bases outside the gene matches. The germline V gene has CDR1 ENHRY and CDR2 SYGVKD. The CDR3: CAITQTGGSSGYTF. The DNA of the CDR3 is TGTGCCATCACCCAGACAGGGGGGTCCTCTGGCTACACCTTC.

The chain recombines TRBV15 with TRBJ1-3, with D unresolved. The CDR3 runs to 13 residues. Germline lookup yields CDR1 LNHNV and CDR2 YYDKDF (reference sequence). V was pared by 0 bases and J by 11 bases, with 11 bases between. CDR3 in DNA: TGTGCCACCAGCAGAGATCTCGTGACTCCCATATATTTT. As protein: CATSRDLVTPIYF. Combining the CDR3 with reference TRBV15 and TRBJ1-3 gives the whole variable domain DAMVIQNPRYQVTQFGKPVTLSCSQTLNHNVMYWYQQKSSQAPKLLFHYYDKDFNNEADTPDNFQSRRPNTSFCFLDIRSPGLGDTAMYLCATSRDLVTPIYFGEGSWLTVV.

J is TRBJ1-4 and V is TRBV4-1, with 7 bases fitting TRBD1. The CDR3 runs to 18 residues. Trimming at V came to 4 bases and at J to 0 bases, leaving 11 bases not matched to a gene. Germline V CDR1 and CDR2: MGHRA, YSYEKL. The CDR3 loop is CASSRGQVGGSTNEKLFF. CDR3 in DNA: TGCGCCAGCAGCCGAGGACAGGTCGGGGGGTCAACTAATGAAAAACTGTTTTTT.

The chain has TRBV7-9 and TRBJ1-4, with D uncertain. CDR1 is SEHNR, CDR2 FQNEAQ, per germline (reference sequence). Trimming left V 0 bases short and J 8 bases short, with 16 bases between. The CDR3 has 16 amino acids. CDR3 DNA: TGTGCCAGCAGCTTAGCGCTTTCAGCGATGAACGAAAAACTGTTTTTT. Translating gives CASSLALSAMNEKLFF.

This clone came up a few times. The chain is built from TRBV7-9 and TRBJ1-1, with D possibly being TRBD1 (5 bases). The CDR3 sequence is 14 residues long. Trimming shortened V by 3 bases and J by 3 bases, and 11 bases separated the two germline ends. Germline loops: CDR1 SEHNR, CDR2 FQNEAQ (reference sequence). The DNA for the CDR3 is TGTGCCAGCAGCTTCGGGGGATGGGACACTGAAGCTTTCTTT. Translation: CASSFGGWDTEAFF.

The chain combines TRBV4-1 with TRBJ1-1, with D maybe TRBD1 (5 bases). Germline values: CDR1 MGHRA, CDR2 YSYEKL. Deletions cut 1 base from V and 1 base from J, with 10 bases between. The CDR3 totals 15 residues. CDR3 region: CASSQGGGWNTEAFF. The CDR3 nucleotides read TGCGCCAGCAGCCAAGGGGGCGGTTGGAACACTGAAGCTTTCTTT.

In DNA form, the CDR3 reads TGTGCCAGTAACCCGGGAGGGACGACCTACAATGAGCAGTTCTTC. Translated: CASNPGGTTYNEQFF. The rearrangement links TRBV19 to TRBJ2-1, with TRBD2 matching 8 bases. There are 15 residues in the CDR3. Trimming removed 7 bases from V and 2 bases from J; junction bases left unmatched: 7. Germline V gene data show CDR1 as LNHDA and CDR2 as SQIVND (reference sequence).

The rearrangement links TRBV6-1 to TRBJ1-2, with 12 bases matching TRBD1. This CDR3 spans 18 amino acids. Germline trimming cut 3 bases from V and 1 base from J; bases unmatched to any gene: 9. Germline CDR1 reads MNHNS; CDR2 reads SASEGT. DNA for the CDR3: TGTGCCAGCAGTGACCCCCGGGACAGGGGGCTGTATAACTATGGCTACACCTTC. This translates into CASSDPRDRGLYNYGYTF.

The J gene is TRBJ1-4, the V gene TRBV7-9; D not certain. This CDR3 region has 13 residues. The germline V gene has CDR1 SEHNR and CDR2 FQNEAQ (reference sequence). V dropped 1 base and J dropped 3 bases, with 3 bases sitting between them. The CDR3 DNA reads TGTGCCAGCAGCTTAGGCCCTAATGAAAAACTGTTTTTT. This translates into CASSLGPNEKLFF.

The genes are TRBV13 and TRBJ2-4, with D perhaps assigned TRBD1 or TRBD2 (6 bases each). Trimming left V 6 bases short and J 5 bases short, with 14 bases between. Looked up from germline, CDR1 is PRHDT and CDR2 is FYEKMQ (reference sequence). This CDR3 comprises 14 residues. The CDR3 DNA follows: TGTGCCAGCAGGAGGTTTGGGGGGCAAAACATTCAGTACTTC. Translating it yields CASRRFGGQNIQYF.

The genes are TRBV4-1 and TRBJ1-2; D remains ambiguous. Germline lookup yields CDR1 MGHRA and CDR2 YSYEKL. V shed 8 bases and J shed 1 base, with 14 bases lying between them. This CDR3 has 14 residues. The CDR3 nucleotides are TGCGCCAGCGCCGTGTACGACGGTAACTATGGCTACACCTTC. This translates into CASAVYDGNYGYTF.

The chain is built from TRBV19 and TRBJ1-3; D is undetermined. This CDR3 has 13 amino acids. The germline gives CDR1 LNHDA, CDR2 SQIVND (reference sequence). Trimming cost V 6 bases and J 0 bases, with 6 bases left between them. The DNA for the CDR3 is TGTGCCAGTAGGTCGAACTCTGGAAACACCATATATTTT. Its protein is CASRSNSGNTIYF.

The rearrangement uses TRBV21-1 and TRBJ1-1; the DNA was not compared with TRBD1, the D call given in the table. TRBV21-1 is shown as a pseudogene. The CDR3 sequence is 16 residues long. The CDR3 sequence: CASSPKPGQKNTEAFF. The DNA for the CDR3 is TGTGCCAGCAGCCCAAAGCCGGGACAAAAGAACACTGAAGCTTTCTTT.

This clone was detected only once. The chain uses TRBV21-1 and TRBJ1-1. TRBV21-1 counts as a pseudogene. The CDR3 loop spans 16 amino acids. As DNA, the CDR3 is TGTGCCAGCCTCAATTGGAGGGTATCGAACGCGACTGAAGCTTTCTTT. Translating it yields CASLNWRVSNATEAFF.

This clone was seen more than once but under ten times. V is TRBV5-1 and J is TRBJ2-2, with D hard to call. The ends were cut back, 6 bases at V and 2 bases at J, with 8 bases in the middle. The CDR3 spans 13 residues. From germline, CDR1 is SGHRS and CDR2 YFSETQ. CDR3 nucleotide sequence: TGCGCCAGCACCGAATCCAACACCGGGGAGCTGTTTTTT. Protein product: CASTESNTGELFF.

This clone was detected a few times. This chain connects TRBV6-1 to TRBJ1-2, with D perhaps TRBD1 (5 bases). Germline-derived CDR1 and CDR2 are MNHNS and SASEGT. V gave up 2 bases and J gave up 3 bases, with 10 bases separating them. This CDR3 comprises 14 residues. The CDR3 coding sequence is TGTGCCAGCAGTGAAATAGGGACTTACTATGGCTACACCTTC. Its translation is CASSEIGTYYGYTF.

The chain joins TRBV19 to TRBJ1-5, with no clear D. CDR3 length: 12 residues. V shed 9 bases and J shed 3 bases, with 9 bases lying between them. Looked up from germline, CDR1 is LNHDA and CDR2 is SQIVND (reference sequence). CDR3 sequence reads: CASRDLNQPQHF. The DNA of the CDR3 is TGTGCCAGCCGGGATCTCAATCAGCCCCAGCATTTT. The variable domain in full, with the rest retrieved from reference TRBV19 and TRBJ1-5, is DGGITQSPKYLFRKEGQNVTLSCEQNLNHDAMYWYRQDPGQGLRLIYYSQIVNDFQKGDIAEGYSVSREKKESFPLTVTSAQKNPTAFYLCASRDLNQPQHFGDGTRLSIL.

A single count supports this clone. V is TRBV6-5 and J is TRBJ2-4; D might be TRBD2 (5 bases). CDR1 is MNHEY and CDR2 is SVGAGI in the germline V gene. Between the trimmed V and J ends, which lost 6 bases and 6 bases, there was a span of 15 bases. The CDR3 totals 14 residues. The chain's CDR3 is CASRDSVRGNIQYF. DNA of the CDR3: TGTGCCAGCAGGGACTCCGTTCGCGGAAACATTCAGTACTTC.

The rearrangement links TRBV28 to TRBJ1-3, with D unresolved. The CDR3 runs 14 residues. V lost 7 bases to trimming and J lost 0 bases, with 10 bases between them. Germline values: CDR1 MDHEN, CDR2 SYDVKM. For the CDR3, the DNA is TGTGCCAGCATTCCCCAGCTCTCTGGAAACACCATATATTTT. It translates to CASIPQLSGNTIYF.

The chain has TRBV19 and TRBJ1-2; perhaps TRBD1 as D (5 bases). The CDR3 sequence is 13 residues long. V was pared by 5 bases and J by 5 bases, with 12 bases between. The V gene's germline CDR1 is LNHDA and CDR2 SQIVND (reference sequence). CDR3: CASSDQGWYGYTF. The CDR3 DNA is TGTGCCAGTAGTGATCAGGGCTGGTATGGCTACACCTTC. Together with reference TRBV19 and TRBJ1-2, the CDR3 gives the full variable domain: DGGITQSPKYLFRKEGQNVTLSCEQNLNHDAMYWYRQDPGQGLRLIYYSQIVNDFQKGDIAEGYSVSREKKESFPLTVTSAQKNPTAFYLCASSDQGWYGYTFGSGTRLTVV.

V and J are TRBV6-1 and TRBJ2-1; the D gene is possibly TRBD1 (5 bases). This CDR3 is built from 15 residues. Trimming took 1 base from V and 1 from J, leaving 8 bases between them. The germline gives CDR1 MNHNS, CDR2 SASEGT. CDR3 nucleotides: TGTGCCAGCAGTGAAGTAGACAGTTCCTACAATGAGCAGTTCTTC. Translation gives CASSEVDSSYNEQFF.

This clone appeared a single time. The chain combines TRBV19 with TRBJ2-5, with D perhaps matching TRBD2 (5 bases). The V end lost 9 bases, the J end lost 3 bases, and 20 bases lay between the germline ends. The CDR3 length is 15 residues. Germline CDR1 and CDR2: LNHDA and SQIVND (reference sequence). The CDR3 spells CASTRGSANEETQYF. The CDR3 bases are TGTGCCAGCACCAGAGGGTCAGCGAACGAAGAGACCCAGTACTTC.